The 28 T cell receptor beta chains below come from one sample, sequenced in a study of blood T cell repertoires in COVID-19. Profiling relied on immunoSEQ multiplex PCR, and the TCRdb table lists in-frame clones only, not all of them. Of 200,000 to 300,000 clones listed, more than 80% were seen once; the top ten hold 0.85% to 0.95%. Input material: PBMCs or T cells enriched from blood (not recorded which). All receptors come from a man aged 45-65 years who had been exposed to COVID-19.

The rearrangement links TRBV27 to TRBJ1-1; the D gene is possibly TRBD1 (6 bases). Trimming stripped 3 bases from V and 0 bases from J, with 20 bases between. The CDR3 is 18 residues long. Germline V lookup: CDR1 MNHEY, CDR2 SMNVEV (reference sequence). The CDR3 loop is CASSFSVNPTGMNTEAFF. CDR3 coding DNA: TGTGCCAGCAGTTTCTCGGTCAATCCAACAGGGATGAACACTGAAGCTTTCTTT.

This rearrangement joins TRBV28 to TRBJ2-7; 9 nucleotides align to TRBD1. V lost 8 bases and J lost 3; bases outside the gene matches: 5. Germline assignment: CDR1 MDHEN and CDR2 SYDVKM. The CDR3 spans 13 residues. The CDR3 bases are TGTGCCAGCCAAGGACAGGGGAACTACGAGCAGTACGTC. Translation: CASQGQGNYEQYV.

The chain couples TRBV12-5 to TRBJ2-1; maybe TRBD2 (6 bases). With 3 bases removed from V and 2 bases from J, the gap between germline ends came to 8 bases. The length of the CDR3 is 14 residues. Germline V gene sequence: CDR1 LGHNT, CDR2 FRNRAP. Here the CDR3 DNA reads TGTGCTAGTGGTTTTGTAGCGGCCTACAATGAGCAGTTCTTC. It is translated as CASGFVAAYNEQFF.

J is TRBJ1-2 and V is TRBV6-5; D is unresolved. CDR1 is MNHEY and CDR2 is SVGAGI in the germline V gene. V was trimmed by 0 bases and J by 7 bases, leaving 6 bases between them. The CDR3 length is 12 residues. The CDR3 DNA is TGTGCCAGCAGTTACTCTTCCGGTGGCTACACCTTC. Translation: CASSYSSGGYTF.

This chain links TRBV5-1 with TRBJ2-2, with TRBD2 identical over 7 bases. The CDR3 spans 14 residues. Looked up from germline, CDR1 is SGHRS and CDR2 is YFSETQ. V shed 3 bases, J shed 4 bases, and the junction held 3 bases outside the gene matches. CDR3 sequence: CASSWDYTTGELFF. CDR3 in DNA: TGCGCCAGCAGCTGGGACTACACCACCGGGGAGCTGTTTTTT.

The V and J genes are TRBV28 and TRBJ1-2; TRBD1 matches 7 bases. The CDR3 covers 15 residues. V was pared by 6 bases and J by 6 bases, with 13 bases of the junction left unmatched. Germline V gene lookup returns CDR1 MDHEN and CDR2 SYDVKM. The DNA of the CDR3 is TGTGCCAGCAGCCTGGGTATGCGACAGGGTAATGGCTACACCTTC. As protein: CASSLGMRQGNGYTF.

This clone was counted a few times. The gene calls are TRBV28 and TRBJ1-1; D possibly corresponds to TRBD1 (5 bases). Trimming took off 8 bases at V and 11 bases at J, with 18 bases between the two ends. The CDR3 totals 12 residues. The germline V gene has CDR1 MDHEN and CDR2 SYDVKM. CDR3 DNA sequence: TGTGCCAGCGGTAGTCAGGGTCTAGGGGCTTTCTTT. Translation gives CASGSQGLGAFF.

This chain joins TRBV24-1 and TRBJ2-1; 10 positions agree with TRBD2. The V gene end was trimmed by 4 bases and the J gene end by 4 bases; junction bases not matched to a gene: 3. Germline assignment: CDR1 KGHDR and CDR2 SFDVKD. The CDR3 is made up of 15 amino acids. CDR3 sequence reads: CATSDASGGYNEQFF. In nucleotides, the CDR3 is TGTGCCACCAGTGACGCTAGCGGGGGATACAATGAGCAGTTCTTC.

V and J are TRBV29-1 and TRBJ2-1; D remains ambiguous. The CDR3 is 12 residues long. Germline V gene lookup returns CDR1 SQVTM and CDR2 ANQGSEA. Trimming removed 2 bases from V and 7 bases from J, with 9 bases in between. The CDR3 loop is CSVEILSNEQFF. In DNA form, the CDR3 reads TGCAGCGTTGAAATACTATCGAATGAGCAGTTCTTC.

J is TRBJ1-5 and V is TRBV28; D gene unclear. The CDR3 is made up of 16 amino acids. Trimming shortened V by 3 bases and J by 0 bases, and 12 bases separated the two germline ends. CDR1 is MDHEN and CDR2 is SYDVKM in the germline V gene. In DNA, the CDR3 is TGTGCCAGCAGTTTTTTGAACCCCTATAGCAATCAGCCCCAGCATTTT. This encodes CASSFLNPYSNQPQHF. The full variable domain, completed using reference TRBV28 and TRBJ1-5, is DVKVTQSSRYLVKRTGEKVFLECVQDMDHENMFWYRQDPGLGLRLIYFSYDVKMKEKGDIPEGYSVSREKKERFSLILESASTNQTSMYLCASSFLNPYSNQPQHFGDGTRLSIL.

This chain links TRBV11-2 with TRBJ1-2; D unclear. Germline V gene lookup returns CDR1 SGHAT and CDR2 FQNNGV. Trimming removed 6 bases at V and 3 bases at J, with 11 bases between. The CDR3 runs to 13 residues. The CDR3 sequence is CASRADIYYGYTF. In DNA form, the CDR3 reads TGTGCCAGCAGGGCAGACATTTACTATGGCTACACCTTC.

This rearrangement joins TRBV29-1 to TRBJ2-3; a weak D match, TRBD2 (6 bases). V was cut by 0 bases and J by 5 bases, with 15 bases left in between. Germline CDR1 and CDR2: SQVTM and ANQGSEA. CDR3 length: 15 amino acids. The CDR3 region is CSVEDSGRIVDTQYF. CDR3 sequence (DNA): TGCAGCGTTGAAGATTCCGGGAGAATAGTAGATACGCAGTATTTT.

This sequence joins TRBV24-1 and TRBJ1-2, with D possibly being TRBD1 (5 bases). The CDR3 has 16 residues. Trimming left V 0 bases short and J 5 bases short, with 15 bases between. CDR1 KGHDR and CDR2 SFDVKD come from the germline V gene. The CDR3 protein is CATSDLQEWGGYGYTF. For the CDR3, the DNA is TGTGCCACCAGTGATTTGCAAGAGTGGGGCGGATATGGCTACACCTTC.

The chain combines TRBV28 with TRBJ2-4; D is unresolved. Trimming took off 3 bases at V and 0 bases at J, with 15 bases between the two ends. The CDR3 is 17 amino acids. Germline-derived CDR1 and CDR2 are MDHEN and SYDVKM. This chain's CDR3 is CASSFLRVRIAKNIQYF. Written as DNA, the CDR3 is TGTGCCAGCAGTTTTCTCCGGGTGAGGATAGCCAAAAACATTCAGTACTTC.

The chain carries TRBV25-1 and TRBJ1-1; possible D gene TRBD1, 6 bases. The CDR3 is made up of 16 amino acids. CDR1 is MGHDK, CDR2 SYGVNS, per germline. Trimming shortened V by 1 base and J by 1 base, and 13 bases separated the two germline ends. CDR3 loop: CASSELGGAGNTEAFF. In DNA form, the CDR3 reads TGTGCCAGCAGTGAATTGGGGGGGGCTGGGAACACTGAAGCTTTCTTT.

This chain links TRBV7-9 with TRBJ1-4; unclear D gene. V was shortened by 4 bases and J by 0 bases, with 3 bases between the two germline ends. There are 13 residues in the CDR3. The germline V gene has CDR1 SEHNR and CDR2 FQNEAQ (reference sequence). The CDR3: CASSSATNEKLFF. CDR3 in DNA: TGTGCCAGCAGCTCCGCAACTAATGAAAAACTGTTTTTT. Based on the CDR3 plus reference TRBV7-9 and TRBJ1-4, the full variable domain is DTGVSQNPRHKITKRGQNVTFRCDPISEHNRLYWYRQTLGQGPEFLTYFQNEAQLEKSRLLSDRFSAERPKGSFSTLEIQRTEQGDSAMYLCASSSATNEKLFFGSGTQLSVL.

The chain employs TRBV11-3 and TRBJ2-7, with 11 bases that match TRBD2. The ends lost 3 bases at V and 4 bases at J; junction bases unmatched: 8. CDR1 and CDR2 from the germline V gene are SGHNT and YENEEA. This CDR3 comprises 16 residues. The CDR3 DNA reads as TGTGCCAGCAGCTTGGGGCCGGGACTAGCGGTTTACGAGCAGTACGTC. Its translation is CASSLGPGLAVYEQYV.

This chain links TRBV3-1 (or the pseudogene TRBV3-2) with TRBJ1-1; D call uncertain. Germline V gives CDR1 LGHDT, CDR2 YNNKEL (reference sequence). CDR3 length: 13 amino acids. Trimming removed 4 bases at V and 3 bases at J, with 9 bases between. The CDR3 sequence is CASSPVEDTEAFF. For the CDR3, the DNA is TGTGCCAGCAGCCCGGTCGAGGACACTGAAGCTTTCTTT.

The chain is built from TRBV30 and TRBJ1-2, with 7 bases lining up with TRBD1. V trimming: 0 bases; J trimming: 2 bases; junction bases outside the gene matches: 9. Germline V CDR1 and CDR2: GTSNPN, SVGIG (reference sequence). This CDR3 spans 16 amino acids. CDR3 sequence (DNA): TGTGCCTGGAGTGTACTCCGACAGGGAATGAACTATGGCTACACCTTC. Translated: CAWSVLRQGMNYGYTF.

The chain is built from TRBV29-1 and TRBJ2-1, with 7 bases fitting TRBD2. The CDR3 totals 17 residues. Trimming took 1 base from V and 4 from J; bases not matched to a gene: 13. Germline-derived CDR1 and CDR2 are SQVTM and ANQGSEA. CDR3 in amino acids: CSVEGEGATKIYNEQFF. For the CDR3, the DNA is TGCAGCGTTGAAGGGGAGGGTGCGACTAAAATATACAATGAGCAGTTCTTC.

This sequence joins TRBV10-1 and TRBJ1-3, with 7 bases aligning to TRBD1. V was clipped by 11 bases and J by 0 bases; unmatched bases: 10. This CDR3 has 15 amino acids. CDR1 is WNHNN, CDR2 SYGVQD, per germline (reference sequence). The CDR3 protein is CADRQGPFSGNTIYF. The CDR3 DNA reads as TGCGCCGACAGACAGGGCCCTTTCTCTGGAAACACCATATATTTT.

This rearrangement joins TRBV13 to TRBJ1-1; 9 bases are a match to TRBD1. CDR3 length: 15 residues. Germline trimming cut 5 bases from V and 1 base from J; bases unmatched to any gene: 5. The germline V gene encodes CDR1 PRHDT and CDR2 FYEKMQ (reference sequence). CDR3 sequence reads: CASSPPGQGNTEAFF. The CDR3 region has the DNA TGTGCCAGCAGCCCGCCGGGACAGGGGAACACTGAAGCTTTCTTT. Based on the CDR3 plus reference TRBV13 and TRBJ1-1, the full variable domain is AAGVIQSPRHLIKEKRETATLKCYPIPRHDTVYWYQQGPGQDPQFLISFYEKMQSDKGSIPDRFSAQQFSDYHSELNMSSLELGDSALYFCASSPPGQGNTEAFFGQGTRLTVV.

The chain recombines TRBV5-1 with TRBJ2-1; D gene uncertain. The germline V and J ends were trimmed by 2 bases and 3 bases, with 3 bases remaining between them. CDR1 is SGHRS, CDR2 YFSETQ, per germline. The CDR3 is 12 residues long. This CDR3 reads CASSFNYNEQFF. The CDR3 coding sequence is TGCGCCAGCAGCTTTAACTACAATGAGCAGTTCTTC.

The V call is TRBV5-1, the J call TRBJ1-3; 8 nucleotides align to TRBD1. Losses at the gene ends were 4 bases for V and 2 bases for J; bases not matched to a gene: 8. This CDR3 has 16 amino acids. Germline V gene data show CDR1 as SGHRS and CDR2 as YFSETQ. Here the CDR3 DNA reads TGCGCCAGCAGCCTGGCTCCGGGACAGGCTGGAAACACCATATATTTT. It codes for CASSLAPGQAGNTIYF.

J is TRBJ2-7 and V is TRBV4-2, with D possibly TRBD1 on 6 matching bases. Trimming removed 5 bases from V and 3 bases from J, with 17 bases in between. This CDR3 region has 15 residues. Germline V gene data show CDR1 as LGHNA and CDR2 as YNFKEQ. CDR3 sequence: CASSMGHLGHYEQYF. CDR3 DNA: TGTGCCAGCAGCATGGGACATCTGGGGCACTACGAGCAGTACTTC.

The genes are TRBV27 and TRBJ1-5; TRBD1 might be the D (6 bases). The CDR3 contains 16 residues. Germline values: CDR1 MNHEY, CDR2 SMNVEV (reference sequence). Trimming shortened V by 6 bases and J by 1 base, and 16 bases separated the two germline ends. CDR3 residues: CASRPGTFRSNQPQHF. The CDR3 coding sequence is TGTGCCAGCAGACCTGGGACATTCCGGAGCAATCAGCCCCAGCATTTT.

This clone was counted once. J is TRBJ2-1 and V is TRBV27, with 11 bases fitting TRBD2. CDR1 is MNHEY, CDR2 SMNVEV, per germline (reference sequence). The length of the CDR3 is 20 residues. Trimming at V came to 3 bases and at J to 5 bases, leaving 18 bases not matched to a gene. DNA for the CDR3: TGTGCCAGCAGTTTTCGACCGTCCTATCCGGGACTAGCGGCCAACAATGAGCAGTTCTTC. Its translation: CASSFRPSYPGLAANNEQFF.

The V gene is TRBV2, the J gene TRBJ1-2; D might be TRBD1 (5 bases). V shed 4 bases and J shed 9 bases, with 15 bases lying between them. The CDR3 loop spans 13 amino acids. Germline CDR1 is SNHLY and CDR2 is FYNNEI. DNA for the CDR3: TGTGCCAGCAGTGTTAGGCAGGGTGTAAGCTACACCTTC. This sequence encodes CASSVRQGVSYTF. Looking up the rest from reference TRBV2 and TRBJ1-2 gives the full variable domain: EPEVTQTPSHQVTQMGQEVILRCVPISNHLYFYWYRQILGQKVEFLVSFYNNEISEKSEIFDDQFSVERPDGSNFTLKIRSTKLEDSAMYFCASSVRQGVSYTFGSGTRLTVV.